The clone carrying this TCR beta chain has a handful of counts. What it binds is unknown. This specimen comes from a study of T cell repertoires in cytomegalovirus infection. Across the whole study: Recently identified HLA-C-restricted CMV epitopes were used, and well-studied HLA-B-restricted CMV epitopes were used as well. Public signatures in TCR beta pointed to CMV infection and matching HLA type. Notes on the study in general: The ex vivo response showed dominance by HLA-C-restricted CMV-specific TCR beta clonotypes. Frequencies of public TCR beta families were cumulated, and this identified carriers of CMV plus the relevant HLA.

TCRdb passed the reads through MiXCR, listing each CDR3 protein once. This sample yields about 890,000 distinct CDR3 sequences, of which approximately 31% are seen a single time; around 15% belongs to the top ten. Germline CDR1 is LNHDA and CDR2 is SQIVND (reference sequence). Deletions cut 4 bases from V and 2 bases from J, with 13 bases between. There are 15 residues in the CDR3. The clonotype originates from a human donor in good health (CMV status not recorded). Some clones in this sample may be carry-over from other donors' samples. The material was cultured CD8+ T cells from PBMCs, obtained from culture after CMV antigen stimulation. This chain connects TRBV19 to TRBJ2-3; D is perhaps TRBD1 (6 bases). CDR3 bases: TGTGCCAGTAGTACTGGACAGATATACACAGATACGCAGTATTTT. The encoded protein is CASSTGQIYTDTQYF. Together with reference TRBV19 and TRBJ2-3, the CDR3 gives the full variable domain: DGGITQSPKYLFRKEGQNVTLSCEQNLNHDAMYWYRQDPGQGLRLIYYSQIVNDFQKGDIAEGYSVSREKKESFPLTVTSAQKNPTAFYLCASSTGQIYTDTQYFGPGTRLTVL.